This TCR beta chain was sequenced for a study of cytomegalovirus exposure and HLA in healthy donors. Study-wide results and limits: A later analysis found common viral pathogens apparently linked to several of the most significant clusters.

PCR used 60 Vbeta primers and 13 Jbeta primers. Sequencing used immunoSEQ multiplex PCR; TCRdb keeps in-frame clones, though not all of them. The table includes 150,000 to 200,000 clones, around four fifths detected once. As to this clone: Its target is not known.

The CDR3 has 17 residues. Trimming removed 2 bases at V and 9 bases at J, with 23 bases between. Germline CDR1 is SGHVS and CDR2 is FQNEAQ. The chain couples TRBV7-8 to TRBJ2-1; D remains ambiguous. The receptor comes from a woman between 35 and 50 years old in good health and CMV-seronegative. The sample taken for sequencing was PBMCs. CDR3 region: CASSLSRSEPGAAEQFF. The CDR3 region has the DNA TGTGCCAGCAGCTTATCGCGGAGCGAACCGGGTGCGGCTGAGCAGTTCTTC. Full variable domain (rest looked up from reference TRBV7-8 and TRBJ2-1): GAGVSQSPRYKVAKRGQDVALRCDPISGHVSLFWYQQALGQGPEFLTYFQNEAQLDKSGLPSDRFFAERPEGSVSTLKIQRTQQEDSAVYLCASSLSRSEPGAAEQFFGPGTRLTVL.